The 2 T cell receptor beta chains below all came from one sample that was sequenced in a study of shared clonotypes between healthy human individuals. The table came from immunoSEQ multiplex PCR; TCRdb's copy has only in-frame clones and leaves some out. The data contain 2,500,000 or so clones, approximately 90% of them singletons. Sample: naive CD4+ T cells sorted from blood. Specified subset: CD45RA+ positively selected. The source of these receptors is a man aged 18 to 30 in good health.

Only one count was recorded for this clone. The chain carries TRBV11-2 and TRBJ2-7; D is perhaps TRBD2 (5 bases). Trimming cost V 4 bases and J 5 bases, with 15 bases left between them. The germline gives CDR1 SGHAT, CDR2 FQNNGV. CDR3 length: 14 amino acids. CDR3 protein: CASSSEGRLHEQYF. The CDR3 nucleotides are TGTGCCAGCAGCTCCGAGGGTCGCCTTCACGAGCAGTACTTC. The full variable domain, completed using reference TRBV11-2 and TRBJ2-7, is EAGVAQSPRYKIIEKRQSVAFWCNPISGHATLYWYQQILGQGPKLLIQFQNNGVVDDSQLPKDRFSAERLKGVDSTLKIQPAKLEDSAVYLCASSSEGRLHEQYFGPGTRLTVT.

This clone has only a few counts. The CDR3, as DNA: TGTGCCAGCAGAGCCAGTCCGGGGCGCGGAAATCAGCCCCAGCATTTT. It is translated as CASRASPGRGNQPQHF. The chain carries TRBV28 and TRBJ1-5; a weak D match, TRBD1 (5 bases). From germline, CDR1 is MDHEN and CDR2 SYDVKM. The CDR3 is 16 amino acids. V was shortened by 6 bases and J by 4 bases, with 19 bases between the two germline ends.